This T cell receptor beta chain is from a study of CD8 T cells in Susac syndrome. Deletions cut 7 bases from V and 6 bases from J, with 15 bases between. The CDR3 is made up of 14 amino acids. A quantity of about 0.5 to 1 ug RNA underwent reverse transcription using random hexamers. TCRdb redid the calling of the immunoSEQ multiplex PCR reads with MiXCR, one entry per CDR3 protein. The table records 300,000 to 350,000 distinct CDR3 sequences, roughly nine tenths of them present only once. Sequencing was carried out using CD4+ T cells from PBMCs. This clonotype was sampled from a human donor with multiple sclerosis. The chain couples TRBV12-3 or TRBV12-4 to TRBJ2-2; no definite D call. In nucleotides, the CDR3 is TGTGCCAGCACTCCTGGTTCCCGGCCCGGGGAGCTGTTTTTT. It encodes CASTPGSRPGELFF.